This entry lists 21 T cell receptor beta chains sequenced from one sample in a study of cytomegalovirus exposure and HLA in healthy donors. PCR involved 60 Vbeta and 13 Jbeta primers. The method was immunoSEQ multiplex PCR; TCRdb's version includes in-frame clones alone and lacks a portion of them. Its listing shows under 250,000 clones. Sequenced input: PBMCs. The receptors stem from a girl aged 2 to 10 in good health and CMV-seropositive.

The rearrangement joins TRBV14 to TRBJ2-2; TRBD1 matches at 7 bases. Germline assignment: CDR1 SGHDN and CDR2 FVKESK. The CDR3 extends over 16 amino acids. J gave up 1 base and V 4 bases, and 6 bases lay outside the gene matches. CDR3 sequence reads: CASSPRTGRNTGELFF. CDR3 in DNA: TGTGCCAGCAGCCCTCGGACAGGCCGGAACACCGGGGAGCTGTTTTTT.

The V call is TRBV28, the J call TRBJ2-7, with a tentative D call TRBD2 (5 bases). The germline V gene has CDR1 MDHEN and CDR2 SYDVKM. The CDR3 runs 13 residues. V lost 7 bases and J 0 bases, leaving 10 bases between the germline ends. This chain's CDR3 is CASTGLISYEQYF. The CDR3 DNA follows: TGTGCCAGCACCGGACTGATCTCCTACGAGCAGTACTTC.

This chain connects TRBV7-9 to TRBJ2-7, with D possibly matching TRBD2 (7 bases). The V and J ends lost 3 bases and 4 bases respectively, with 13 bases between them. Germline CDR1 SEHNR, CDR2 FQNEAQ (reference sequence). This CDR3 region has 14 residues. For the CDR3, the DNA is TGTGCCAGCAGCTTGGATAGGGGGGGATACGAGCAGTACTTC. This codes for CASSLDRGGYEQYF.

This chain links TRBV21-1 with TRBJ2-1; TRBD1, as called in the table, went unchecked against the DNA. TRBV21-1 is given as a pseudogene. This CDR3 comprises 17 residues. In DNA form, the CDR3 reads TGTGCCAGCAGCAAAGGGGGTGGGACAGGGCAGTACAATGAGCAGTTCTTC. It specifies CASSKGGGTGQYNEQFF.

V gene TRBV6-1 combines with J gene TRBJ2-6, with D possibly being TRBD1 (5 bases). Trimming left V 8 bases short and J 0 bases short, with 8 bases between. Germline-derived CDR1 and CDR2 are MNHNS and SASEGT. The CDR3 sequence is 14 residues long. CDR3 in DNA: TGTGCCAGCCCGACAGCCTCTGGGGCCAACGTCCTGACTTTC. Encoded protein: CASPTASGANVLTF.

Here the CDR3 DNA reads TGTGCCAGCAGCGGAGGGCGGGGAAGCAATCAGCCCCAGCATTTT. Its translation: CASSGGRGSNQPQHF. The J gene is TRBJ1-5, the V gene TRBV9; D is ambiguous. The CDR3 covers 15 residues. Germline loops: CDR1 SGDLS, CDR2 YYNGEE. V dropped 3 bases and J dropped 1 base, with 11 bases sitting between them.

This chain connects TRBV6-1 to TRBJ1-5; 7 nucleotides line up with TRBD1. V lost 4 bases to trimming and J lost 5 bases; unmatched junction nucleotides: 5. CDR1 and CDR2 (germline): MNHNS, SASEGT. CDR3 length: 14 residues. CDR3 sequence reads: CASSVGGRDQPQHF. The CDR3 coding sequence is TGTGCCAGCAGTGTAGGGGGCAGGGATCAGCCCCAGCATTTT.

This sequence joins TRBV5-4 and TRBJ2-7; 10 bases are a match to TRBD2. Trimming removed 5 bases from V and 0 bases from J; junction bases left unmatched: 5. Germline CDR1 reads SGHNT; CDR2 reads YYREEE (reference sequence). This CDR3 region has 15 residues. As DNA, the CDR3 is TGTGCCAGCAGACCAGCGGGAGGGAACTCCTACGAGCAGTACTTC. Translated, it gives CASRPAGGNSYEQYF.

The chain has TRBV27 and TRBJ1-4, with a possible D match to TRBD1 (6 bases). Deletions cut 6 bases from V and 7 bases from J, with 18 bases between. The CDR3 is 15 amino acids. Germline lookup yields CDR1 MNHEY and CDR2 SMNVEV (reference sequence). The CDR3 bases are TGTGCCAGCAGACGTAACAGGGTGGGTGGTGAAAAACTGTTTTTT. Its translation is CASRRNRVGGEKLFF.

The V and J genes are TRBV6-5 and TRBJ2-5; D may be TRBD1 (6 bases). TRBJ2-7 matches the DNA end more closely, so the J call is doubtful. This CDR3 has 14 amino acids. Germline lookup yields CDR1 MNHEY and CDR2 SVGAGI. This chain's CDR3 is CASSYSGQTYEQYF. The CDR3 bases are TGTGCCAGCAGTTACTCGGGACAAACCTACGAGCAGTACTTC.

The chain joins TRBV7-9 to TRBJ1-1; 8 bases align to TRBD1. This CDR3 has 17 amino acids. Per germline, CDR1 SEHNR and CDR2 FQNEAQ (reference sequence). V lost 3 bases to trimming and J lost 3 bases; unmatched junction nucleotides: 12. For the CDR3, the DNA is TGTGCCAGCAGCTTTGCCGACAGGGGTGGGTTGGACACTGAAGCTTTCTTT. It specifies CASSFADRGGLDTEAFF.

J is TRBJ2-5 and V is TRBV5-4; perhaps TRBD1 as D (7 bases). V was clipped by 9 bases and J by 0 bases, with 18 bases between them. The CDR3 totals 15 residues. Germline assignment: CDR1 SGHNT and CDR2 YYREEE (reference sequence). The CDR3 nucleotides read TGTGCCATTCGTGGGGGGACAGAGTACCAAGAGACCCAGTACTTC. This gives the protein CAIRGGTEYQETQYF.

The chain carries TRBV28 and TRBJ1-2; D perhaps matches TRBD1 (6 bases). Trimming stripped 1 base from V and 8 bases from J, with 17 bases between. CDR3 length equals 15 residues. CDR1 is MDHEN, CDR2 SYDVKM, per germline. This CDR3 is CASSLFGRGAKGYTF. The CDR3 nucleotides are TGTGCCAGCAGTTTATTTGGCAGGGGCGCGAAAGGCTACACCTTC.

The rearrangement joins TRBV29-1 to TRBJ1-2, with D perhaps TRBD1 (6 bases). V lost 7 bases and J 3 bases, leaving 18 bases between the germline ends. CDR3 size: 14 residues. CDR1 and CDR2 (germline): SQVTM, ANQGSEA. The DNA of the CDR3 is TGCAGCGCGGTACCTCAGGGGAGGGACTATGGCTACACCTTC. Translated, it gives CSAVPQGRDYGYTF.

This sequence joins TRBV27 and TRBJ2-5, with 9 nucleotides matching TRBD1. The DNA end favors TRBJ2-7, so the J call may be wrong. CDR1 is MNHEY and CDR2 is SMNVEV in the germline V gene (reference sequence). This CDR3 is built from 16 residues. As DNA, the CDR3 is TGTGCCAGCAGCCATCTCCCCGGACAGGGGATCTACGAGCAGTACTTC. This codes for CASSHLPGQGIYEQYF.

The chain carries TRBV2 and TRBJ2-1; TRBD1 aligns across 7 bases. The CDR3 extends over 17 amino acids. The germline V gene encodes CDR1 SNHLY and CDR2 FYNNEI. V lost 6 bases and J lost 5; bases outside the gene matches: 16. The CDR3 DNA reads as TGTGCCAGCAGAGCGGATACAGGGGTCCCTTTGGACAATGAGCAGTTCTTC. Translating it yields CASRADTGVPLDNEQFF.

V gene TRBV7-9 combines with J gene TRBJ1-2; D is unclear. Germline assignment: CDR1 SEHNR and CDR2 FQNEAQ (reference sequence). V was trimmed by 5 bases and J by 6 bases, leaving 13 bases between them. This CDR3 comprises 13 residues. The CDR3 DNA reads as TGTGCCAGCAGCCTCAACAGTCTGCATGGCTACACCTTC. This encodes CASSLNSLHGYTF.

The chain combines TRBV30 with TRBJ1-4, with D maybe TRBD1 (5 bases). The CDR3 sequence is 15 residues long. Germline V CDR1 and CDR2: GTSNPN, SVGIG (reference sequence). V gave up 1 base and J gave up 4 bases, with 13 bases separating them. CDR3 sequence (DNA): TGTGCCTGGAGTGCCAAGGAGGGGAATAATGAAAAACTGTTTTTT. Its translation: CAWSAKEGNNEKLFF.

The chain joins TRBV7-9 to TRBJ2-3; 12 nucleotides match TRBD2. The J segment lost 5 bases and the V segment lost 4 bases, leaving 4 bases of the junction unmatched. There are 15 residues in the CDR3. Germline lookup yields CDR1 SEHNR and CDR2 FQNEAQ (reference sequence). DNA of the CDR3: TGTGCCAGCAGCTCTCTAGCGGGAGGGGGAGATACGCAGTATTTT. Translated: CASSSLAGGGDTQYF.

The chain carries TRBV18 and TRBJ2-1, with 8 nucleotides matching TRBD2. V was pared by 5 bases and J by 6 bases, with 9 bases of the junction left unmatched. The CDR3 runs 15 residues. Germline CDR1 and CDR2: KGHSH and LQKENI. The CDR3 DNA follows: TGTGCCAGCTCAATGTTGCGGGAGGAGGCCAATGAGCAGTTCTTC. Its translation is CASSMLREEANEQFF.

Points on this clone: This sample also contains other DNA sequences that code for the same CDR3. The CDR3 protein is CAISGTDTEAFF. CDR3 nucleotide sequence: TGTGCCATCAGTGGGACAGATACTGAAGCTTTCTTT. The chain has TRBV10-3 and TRBJ1-1, with a possible D match to TRBD1 (6 bases). CDR3 length equals 12 residues. The germline CDR1 and CDR2 sequences are ENHRY and SYGVKD. V was shortened by 4 bases and J by 5 bases, with 8 bases between the two germline ends.